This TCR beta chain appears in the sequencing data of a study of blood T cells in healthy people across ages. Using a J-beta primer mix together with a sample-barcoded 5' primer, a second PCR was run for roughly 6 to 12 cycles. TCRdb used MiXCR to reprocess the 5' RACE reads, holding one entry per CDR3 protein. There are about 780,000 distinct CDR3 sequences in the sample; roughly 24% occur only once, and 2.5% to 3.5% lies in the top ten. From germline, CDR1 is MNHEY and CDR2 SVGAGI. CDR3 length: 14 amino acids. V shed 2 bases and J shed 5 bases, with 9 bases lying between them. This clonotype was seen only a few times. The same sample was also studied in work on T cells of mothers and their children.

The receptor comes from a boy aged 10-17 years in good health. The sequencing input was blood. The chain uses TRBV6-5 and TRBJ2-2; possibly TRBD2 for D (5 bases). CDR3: CASSYPPGTGELFF. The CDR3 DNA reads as TGTGCCAGCAGTTACCCCCCGGGGACCGGGGAGCTGTTTTTT.